The present entry profiles one TCR beta chain with its context. It lacks a known antigen. No per-base quality is available; no much larger clone lies one base away. This sample was included in a study of blood T cell repertoires in COVID-19 (dated by TCRdb to the early 2020s). Concerning the study at large: Collaborator samples came from the United States, Italy and Spain and covered acute and convalescent phases of COVID-19. The prospective study material was composed of cDNA or gDNA derived from T cells, B-cell-depleted T cells, or PBMCs. The sample metadata nearly always contained a de-identified subject ID, COVID-19 status, age in years and sex. Where available, HLA class I and class II types were obtained from metadata supplied by the sample provider rather than from assay-based typing. The samples were drawn from the first 160 participants of the ongoing ImmuneRACE study and from 1,254 subjects provided by 6 global collaborators. Deeply sampled blood TCRbeta repertoires from subjects exposed to, actively infected with, or recovered from COVID-19 were included in the dataset. A freely available public database, intended as a resource for researchers studying the immune response to SARS-CoV-2, is where the repertoires were released.

The paper as a whole reports these results and caveats: The quantity of clinical and demographic metadata differed by source and by participant and was supplied without curation.

TCRbeta CDR3 regions were amplified from genomic DNA by means of the immunoSEQ Assay, a bias-controlled multiplex PCR. Concerning the study's data processing: The number of nucleated cells in each sample was estimated by amplification of reference gene primers within the assay. To quantify the absolute abundance of each unique TCRbeta CDR3 rearrangement, sequence reads were collapsed and filtered. For each sample, productive Simpson clonality was calculated as the square root of Simpson's diversity index over productive rearrangements. Not all clones reach the TCRdb copy of this immuneACCESS table, which keeps in-frame sequences only. Checked studies attribute under half of the gap to unresolved V genes and leave the rest unexplained. That table is the source of V, J and clone size, and D and trimming were worked out from the DNA. For this sample there are roughly 35,000 clones; about 78% appear just once. 35% of the sample comes from the top ten.

Each collaborating institution followed its own protocols to collect whole blood in K2EDTA tubes. For TCRbeta analysis, collaborators shipped samples in one of three forms: frozen whole blood, isolated PBMCs, or DNA extracted from either of those sample types. The CDR3 runs 16 residues from the cysteine to the phenylalanine. The CDR3 DNA has 48 bases and is translated from base 1. As encoded in the germline V gene, CDR1 is ENHRY while CDR2 is SYGVKD. V loses 2 bases at its end and J loses 7 bases; junction bases beyond the gene matches: 8. The clonotype comes from an elderly man with acute or convalescent COVID-19. Sequencing input: peripheral blood. The V and J genes are TRBV10-3 and TRBJ1-4; TRBD1 aligns with 9 central bases. The CDR3 here reads CAISENPTGGGEKLFF. The DNA reads TGTGCCATCAGTGAGAATCCAACAGGGGGCGGTGAAAAACTGTTTTTT.